The 32 T cell receptor beta chains below were found in one sample sequenced in a study of regulatory T cells in long-lasting Graves disease. Time point: newly diagnosed GD, antithyroid drugs for less than 3 months. Researchers made the TCR library from RNA that was extracted from PBMCs. For TCR beta, libraries came from iRepertoire HTBI primers and Arm-PCR of CDR3 regions. MiXCR, applied by TCRdb to the multiplex PCR reads, yields one record per CDR3 protein. In the table there are hundreds of thousands of distinct CDR3 sequences, roughly 15% of which are singletons. Another study also made use of these data, one on T cells in Graves' hyperthyroidism and ophthalmopathy.

Sequenced material: peripheral blood mononuclear cells (PBMCs), taken at new diagnosis, from a patient treated with antithyroid drugs. These receptors were collected from a man between 18 and 29 years old with Graves disease.

The CDR3: CSVETIGGEKLFF. CDR3 nucleotide sequence: TGCAGCGTTGAGACTATAGGTGGTGAAAAACTGTTTTTT. V and J are TRBV29-1 and TRBJ1-4; D gene uncertain. Trimming left V 3 bases short and J 7 bases short, with 12 bases between. Germline CDR1 SQVTM, CDR2 ANQGSEA. CDR3 size: 13 residues.

This clonotype was seen at least ten times. The chain recombines TRBV7-8 with TRBJ1-5; no clear D gene. The length of the CDR3 is 14 residues. Between the trimmed V and J ends, which lost 3 bases and 3 bases, there was a span of 9 bases. Germline V gives CDR1 SGHVS, CDR2 FQNEAQ. The CDR3 DNA reads TGTGCCAGCAGCTTGGGCGCCTACAATCAGCCCCAGCATTTT. Translation: CASSLGAYNQPQHF. The variable domain in full, completed from reference TRBV7-8 and TRBJ1-5, reads GAGVSQSPRYKVAKRGQDVALRCDPISGHVSLFWYQQALGQGPEFLTYFQNEAQLDKSGLPSDRFFAERPEGSVSTLKIQRTQQEDSAVYLCASSLGAYNQPQHFGDGTRLSIL.

In this sample, this clonotype turned up a few times. V gene TRBV6-1 combines with J gene TRBJ2-2, with D hard to call. This CDR3 has 13 residues. V lost 3 bases to trimming and J lost 7 bases, with 9 bases between them. The germline gives CDR1 MNHNS, CDR2 SASEGT. CDR3 in amino acids: CASSDSLVGELFF. The DNA for the CDR3 is TGTGCCAGCAGTGACAGTTTGGTCGGGGAGCTGTTTTTT.

The genes are TRBV6-2 or TRBV6-3 and TRBJ2-1; TRBD2 matches at 7 bases. CDR1 MNHEY and CDR2 SVGEGT come from the germline V gene. After removal of 8 bases from V and 6 bases from J, the junction contained 7 bases not matched to a gene. The length of the CDR3 is 13 residues. The CDR3, as DNA: TGTGCCAGCCGACTAGCCGGAATCAATGAGCAGTTCTTC. Translating gives CASRLAGINEQFF.

The chain links TRBV6-2 or TRBV6-3 to TRBJ2-5; 9 bases are shared with TRBD1. Germline assignment: CDR1 MNHEY and CDR2 SVGEGT. This CDR3 is built from 17 residues. The V gene end was trimmed by 2 bases and the J gene end by 2 bases; junction bases not matched to a gene: 9. The CDR3 nucleotides read TGTGCCAGCAGTTACACTTGGTTGGGACAGGGACAAGAGACCCAGTACTTC. This gives the protein CASSYTWLGQGQETQYF.

This clonotype was observed many times. The chain is built from TRBV9 and TRBJ1-1; 10 bases match TRBD1. Germline values: CDR1 SGDLS, CDR2 YYNGEE. V shed 3 bases and J 4 bases; nucleotides not matched to a gene: 3. The CDR3 contains 14 residues. DNA for the CDR3: TGTGCCAGCAGCGACCGGGACAGGGGCACTGAAGCTTTCTTT. This codes for CASSDRDRGTEAFF.

In this sample, this clonotype turned up a few times. The CDR3 reads CSVGIGTEPTGELFF. As DNA, the CDR3 is TGCAGCGTTGGGATCGGGACAGAACCCACCGGGGAGCTGTTTTTT. The rearrangement joins TRBV29-1 to TRBJ2-2; 7 bases map to TRBD1. Trimming cost V 4 bases and J 4 bases; bases outside gene matches: 9. The CDR3 covers 15 residues. The germline V gene has CDR1 SQVTM and CDR2 ANQGSEA.

This sequence joins TRBV5-1 and TRBJ2-2; 7 bases align to TRBD1. Germline CDR1 is SGHRS and CDR2 is YFSETQ. V lost 4 bases and J lost 1; bases outside the gene matches: 7. The CDR3 is 16 residues long. CDR3 DNA: TGCGCCAGCAGCCCTATTCGGACAGGGAACACCGGGGAGCTGTTTTTT. Protein: CASSPIRTGNTGELFF.

This clonotype was seen a few times. The rearrangement links TRBV10-3 to TRBJ2-2; D gene uncertain. From germline, CDR1 is ENHRY and CDR2 SYGVKD. V shed 8 bases and J shed 4 bases, with 11 bases lying between them. The CDR3 length is 13 residues. DNA of the CDR3: TGTGCCATCCTACCCAATAGCACCGGGGAGCTGTTTTTT. Its protein product is CAILPNSTGELFF.

The chain couples TRBV20-1 to TRBJ2-6; D not certain. Germline CDR1 reads DFQATT; CDR2 reads SNEGSKA (reference sequence). The length of the CDR3 is 15 residues. Trimming took 1 base from V and 0 from J, leaving 7 bases between them. The CDR3 loop is CSARAPHSGANVLTF. The CDR3 DNA reads as TGCAGTGCTAGAGCCCCCCACTCTGGGGCCAACGTCCTGACTTTC.

V gene TRBV20-1 combines with J gene TRBJ1-6; TRBD1 matches at 7 bases. Per germline, CDR1 DFQATT and CDR2 SNEGSKA (reference sequence). Trimming took 4 bases from V and 7 from J; bases not matched to a gene: 7. The CDR3 is 14 amino acids. CDR3 amino acids: CSAKQGTVNSPLHF. The CDR3 DNA reads as TGCAGTGCTAAACAGGGGACCGTCAATTCACCCCTCCACTTT.

This clonotype was seen repeatedly, ten times or more. The chain uses TRBV11-1 and TRBJ2-7; 7 bases line up with TRBD1. With 5 bases clipped from V and 5 bases from J, the junction kept 9 bases outside the gene matches. The length of the CDR3 is 14 residues. The germline CDR1 and CDR2 sequences are SGHAT and FQDESV (reference sequence). The CDR3: CASSARQGIHEQYF. CDR3 coding DNA: TGTGCCAGCAGCGCGCGACAGGGTATCCACGAGCAGTACTTC.

The chain couples TRBV27 to TRBJ2-7; TRBD2 might be the D (6 bases). Germline V lookup: CDR1 MNHEY, CDR2 SMNVEV (reference sequence). The CDR3 is made up of 14 amino acids. Trimming took off 10 bases at V and 4 bases at J, with 20 bases between the two ends. This chain's CDR3 is CATAWRGGTYEQYF. The CDR3 bases are TGTGCCACGGCCTGGAGGGGCGGGACGTACGAGCAGTACTTC.

This clonotype has just a few counts. The chain is built from TRBV6-1 and TRBJ2-1; 7 positions match TRBD2. The germline V gene encodes CDR1 MNHNS and CDR2 SASEGT. The CDR3 extends over 16 amino acids. Trimming removed 4 bases from V and 9 bases from J; junction bases left unmatched: 15. The CDR3 sequence: CASSAIGLGIGGEQFF. The CDR3 nucleotides are TGTGCCAGCAGTGCCATTGGACTAGGCATTGGGGGTGAGCAGTTCTTC.

This chain uses TRBV20-1 with TRBJ1-2; the D gene is possibly TRBD1 (6 bases). This CDR3 has 13 residues. Trimming removed 4 bases at V and 4 bases at J, with 13 bases between. Germline-derived CDR1 and CDR2 are DFQATT and SNEGSKA (reference sequence). The CDR3 loop reads CSAKKQGGYGYTF. In DNA form, the CDR3 reads TGCAGTGCTAAAAAACAGGGAGGCTATGGCTACACCTTC.

This clonotype was recorded many times. The rearrangement links TRBV27 to TRBJ1-2; D possibly corresponds to TRBD1 (5 bases). Germline-derived CDR1 and CDR2 are MNHEY and SMNVEV (reference sequence). This CDR3 has 15 amino acids. V lost 2 bases and J 0 bases, leaving 10 bases between the germline ends. This CDR3 is CASSLEGLANYGYTF. The CDR3 nucleotides read TGTGCCAGCAGTTTAGAGGGGCTAGCTAACTATGGCTACACCTTC.

This clonotype has ten or more counts. The chain carries TRBV20-1 and TRBJ2-5; 11 positions match TRBD2. Germline values: CDR1 DFQATT, CDR2 SNEGSKA (reference sequence). The CDR3 is 12 residues long. V was clipped by 6 bases and J by 4 bases; unmatched bases: 1. CDR3 sequence: CSAGTSGETQYF. In nucleotides, the CDR3 is TGCAGTGCCGGGACTAGCGGAGAGACCCAGTACTTC.

Concerning this clonotype itself: This may arise from a read error, as a much more abundant clone is one base away. The chain carries TRBV28 and TRBJ1-5, with 7 positions matching TRBD1. CDR1 MDHEN and CDR2 SYDVKM come from the germline V gene. The CDR3 length is 15 residues. Here the CDR3 reads CASSPGTASNQPRHF. The CDR3 coding sequence is TGTGCCAGCAGCCCCGGGACAGCTAGCAATCAGCCCCGGCATTTT.

This clonotype was seen many times. The chain combines TRBV6-1 with TRBJ1-2; D remains ambiguous. The CDR3 length is 16 residues. V was shortened by 0 bases and J by 3 bases, with 14 bases between the two germline ends. From germline, CDR1 is MNHNS and CDR2 SASEGT. CDR3: CASSEALASGDYGYTF. CDR3 DNA: TGTGCCAGCAGTGAAGCGCTAGCCTCTGGGGACTATGGCTACACCTTC.

A remark on this clonotype: This may arise from a read error, as a much more abundant clone is one base away. This chain links TRBV5-1 with TRBJ2-1; 16 bases match TRBD2. Germline CDR1 is SGHRS and CDR2 is YFSETQ. The V gene end was trimmed by 5 bases and the J gene end by 12 bases; junction bases not matched to a gene: 8. The CDR3 spans 15 residues. CDR3 in amino acids: CASRATGTSGRGQFF. The DNA for the CDR3 is TGCGCCAGCAGAGCTACCGGGACTAGCGGGAGGGGGCAGTTCTTC.

The V call is TRBV29-1, the J call TRBJ2-2; 8 bases agree with TRBD1. The trim removed 7 bases at V and 1 base at J, leaving 5 bases unmatched. Germline V gene lookup returns CDR1 SQVTM and CDR2 ANQGSEA. The CDR3 runs 14 residues. The CDR3 DNA is TGCAGCGCGGGAGACAGGGGGAACACCGGGGAGCTGTTTTTT. Amino acids: CSAGDRGNTGELFF.

V usage is TRBV7-9 and J usage is TRBJ2-2; TRBD2 matches 13 bases. Trimming cost V 5 bases and J 8 bases; bases outside gene matches: 14. This CDR3 is 18 amino acids long. Germline CDR1 and CDR2: SEHNR and FQNEAQ (reference sequence). CDR3 in amino acids: CASSGRGLAGRLGGELFF. CDR3 nucleotides: TGTGCCAGCAGCGGAAGGGGACTAGCGGGACGACTCGGGGGGGAGCTGTTTTTT.

This clonotype occurred many times. The V and J genes are TRBV6-1 and TRBJ1-1, with 9 bases aligning to TRBD1. Unmatched junction bases numbered 12, after V lost 6 bases and J lost 7 bases. The germline V gene has CDR1 MNHNS and CDR2 SASEGT. CDR3 size: 15 residues. CDR3 bases: TGTGCCAGCAGAACACAGGGGGGACAGGGATTTGAAGCTTTCTTT. Translation gives CASRTQGGQGFEAFF.

Comments on this clonotype: A single base separates this from a much larger clone, so it may be a read error. The chain employs TRBV28 and TRBJ1-2; D is uncertain. Germline V gene data show CDR1 as MDHEN and CDR2 as SYDVKM. This CDR3 has 12 amino acids. The CDR3 is CVSSFQRDGYTF. The DNA for the CDR3 is TGTGTCAGCAGTTTCCAACGGGATGGCTACACCTTC.

The rearrangement links TRBV25-1 to TRBJ1-3; D is unresolved. The V end lost 5 bases, the J end lost 0 bases, and 11 bases lay between the germline ends. Germline V gives CDR1 MGHDK, CDR2 SYGVNS. The CDR3 has 15 amino acids. For the CDR3, the DNA is TGTGCCAGCAGTTCCCGCAGGATCTCTGGAAACACCATATATTTT. Encoded protein: CASSSRRISGNTIYF.

This clonotype showed up many times. This chain uses TRBV5-1 with TRBJ2-3; D gene uncertain. The CDR3 spans 14 residues. Between the trimmed V and J ends, which lost 1 base and 2 bases, there was a span of 8 bases. The germline gives CDR1 SGHRS, CDR2 YFSETQ. CDR3 nucleotides: TGCGCCAGCAGCTTGACTAAAGCCACAGATACGCAGTATTTT. Translating it yields CASSLTKATDTQYF. Combining the CDR3 with reference TRBV5-1 and TRBJ2-3 gives the whole variable domain KAGVTQTPRYLIKTRGQQVTLSCSPISGHRSVSWYQQTPGQGLQFLFEYFSETQRNKGNFPGRFSGRQFSNSRSEMNVSTLELGDSALYLCASSLTKATDTQYFGPGTRLTVL.

This chain links TRBV18 with TRBJ2-7, with D possibly being TRBD2 (6 bases). CDR1 is KGHSH and CDR2 is LQKENI in the germline V gene. Trimming shortened V by 3 bases and J by 0 bases, and 15 bases separated the two germline ends. The CDR3 is 16 residues long. The CDR3 nucleotides are TGTGCCAGCTCACCCGACCTAGCGTTTCGCTCCTACGAGCAGTACTTC. Protein sequence: CASSPDLAFRSYEQYF.

This clonotype was picked up many times. The chain combines TRBV14 with TRBJ1-1, with TRBD1 identical over 7 bases. The germline V gene has CDR1 SGHDN and CDR2 FVKESK. The ends lost 2 bases at V and 11 bases at J; junction bases unmatched: 8. This CDR3 comprises 13 residues. CDR3 loop: CASSQRQGGFAFF. DNA of the CDR3: TGTGCCAGCAGCCAACGACAGGGTGGGTTCGCTTTCTTT.

The rearrangement links TRBV5-1 to TRBJ2-6; D unclear. This CDR3 region has 16 residues. Per the germline V gene, CDR1 is SGHRS and CDR2 is YFSETQ. The ends were cut back, 2 bases at V and 0 bases at J, with 9 bases in the middle. This CDR3 reads CASSFTLSSGANVLTF. CDR3 bases: TGCGCCAGCAGCTTCACTCTTAGCTCTGGGGCCAACGTCCTGACTTTC.

J is TRBJ2-7 and V is TRBV2, with TRBD1 identical over 12 bases. J was trimmed by 2 bases and V by 5 bases; bases with no gene match: 4. The CDR3 is made up of 15 amino acids. In germline, CDR1 is SNHLY, CDR2 FYNNEI. The DNA of the CDR3 is TGTGCCAGCAGTTCCGGGACAGGGGGCACCTACGAGCAGTACTTC. Amino acid sequence: CASSSGTGGTYEQYF. Based on the CDR3 plus reference TRBV2 and TRBJ2-7, the full variable domain is EPEVTQTPSHQVTQMGQEVILRCVPISNHLYFYWYRQILGQKVEFLVSFYNNEISEKSEIFDDQFSVERPDGSNFTLKIRSTKLEDSAMYFCASSSGTGGTYEQYFGPGTRLTVT.

The rearrangement uses TRBV27 and TRBJ2-3; 8 bases match TRBD2. CDR3 size: 13 residues. Germline assignment: CDR1 MNHEY and CDR2 SMNVEV (reference sequence). V was clipped by 8 bases and J by 1 base; unmatched bases: 2. The CDR3 DNA reads TGTGCCAGCCAACTAGCGGGCACAGATACGCAGTATTTT. It yields the protein CASQLAGTDTQYF.

DNA of the CDR3: TGTGCCAGCAGCCAAAGGACTAGCGGGAGCATTGAGCAGTTCTTC. Residues: CASSQRTSGSIEQFF. This chain links TRBV13 with TRBJ2-1; 13 positions agree with TRBD2. This CDR3 has 15 residues. Germline lookup yields CDR1 PRHDT and CDR2 FYEKMQ (reference sequence). After removal of 5 bases from V and 9 bases from J, the junction contained 7 bases not matched to a gene. Drawing the rest from reference TRBV13 and TRBJ2-1, the complete variable domain is AAGVIQSPRHLIKEKRETATLKCYPIPRHDTVYWYQQGPGQDPQFLISFYEKMQSDKGSIPDRFSAQQFSDYHSELNMSSLELGDSALYFCASSQRTSGSIEQFFGPGTRLTVL.